The 12 T cell receptor beta chains listed next were all sequenced from one sample in a study of CD8+ T cells in alopecia areata. Following RNA extraction, reverse transcription yielded cDNA that acted as the sequencing template. TCRdb's table, derived via immunoSEQ multiplex PCR, lists solely in-frame clones and lacks some. The data show 110,000 or so clones, around two fifths seen once. Sequenced sample: CD4+ T cells sorted from blood. These receptors were collected from a human donor with alopecia areata.

This clone has just a few counts. V and J are TRBV28 and TRBJ2-2; the match to TRBD1 covers 8 bases. V lost 6 bases, J lost 3 bases, and 3 bases stayed unmatched. The CDR3 is made up of 14 amino acids. Germline values: CDR1 MDHEN, CDR2 SYDVKM. The CDR3 coding sequence is TGTGCCAGCAGGTCGGGACAGGACACCGGGGAGCTGTTTTTT. Translated, it gives CASRSGQDTGELFF.

The rearrangement uses TRBV10-3 and TRBJ2-1, with D perhaps assigned TRBD1 or TRBD2 (5 bases each). Trimming took off 4 bases at V and 6 bases at J, with 19 bases between the two ends. Germline lookup yields CDR1 ENHRY and CDR2 SYGVKD. This CDR3 spans 16 amino acids. This chain's CDR3 is CAISVYPGAESNEQFF. CDR3 nucleotides: TGTGCCATCAGTGTGTATCCCGGGGCCGAGTCCAATGAGCAGTTCTTC.

The sample holds a few counts of this clone. The V and J genes are TRBV7-8 and TRBJ1-1; D is possibly TRBD1 (5 bases). Trimming removed 6 bases from V and 0 bases from J, with 11 bases in between. Germline assignment: CDR1 SGHVS and CDR2 FQNEAQ. The CDR3 contains 14 residues. The CDR3 loop reads CASSRDRMNTEAFF. DNA of the CDR3: TGTGCCAGCAGTCGGGACCGAATGAACACTGAAGCTTTCTTT.

This sequence joins TRBV27 and TRBJ2-3; D possibly corresponds to TRBD1 (5 bases). CDR1 is MNHEY, CDR2 SMNVEV, per germline (reference sequence). The CDR3 extends over 14 amino acids. Trimming left V 3 bases short and J 5 bases short, with 12 bases between. As DNA, the CDR3 is TGTGCCAGCAGTTTCGCGCAGGGCCGAGATACGCAGTATTTT. Its translation is CASSFAQGRDTQYF.

The CDR3 DNA reads as TGTGCCACCAGCACGGAACCCTACGAGCAGTACTTC. The encoded protein is CATSTEPYEQYF. This sequence joins TRBV15 and TRBJ2-7; no reliable D call. The CDR3 consists of 12 residues. Trimming shortened V by 4 bases and J by 2 bases, and 6 bases separated the two germline ends. Germline assignment: CDR1 LNHNV and CDR2 YYDKDF (reference sequence).

The chain employs TRBV7-9 and TRBJ1-2; unclear D gene. V dropped 1 base and J dropped 8 bases, with 11 bases sitting between them. Germline V gene lookup returns CDR1 SEHNR and CDR2 FQNEAQ (reference sequence). CDR3 length equals 13 residues. The CDR3 sequence is CASSLGTNLGYTF. CDR3 nucleotides: TGTGCCAGCAGCTTAGGGACGAATTTGGGCTACACCTTC.

The chain is built from TRBV18 and TRBJ2-2, with D unresolved. The germline V gene has CDR1 KGHSH and CDR2 LQKENI. This CDR3 has 13 amino acids. V was cut by 5 bases and J by 5 bases, with 9 bases left in between. CDR3 coding DNA: TGTGCCAGCTCAGGGGAATTGACCGGGGAGCTGTTTTTT. Amino acid sequence: CASSGELTGELFF.

The V call is TRBV29-1, the J call TRBJ2-1; D may match TRBD1 or TRBD2 (5 bases each). Germline values: CDR1 SQVTM, CDR2 ANQGSEA. This CDR3 region has 14 residues. V lost 4 bases, J lost 12 bases, and 22 bases lay in between. The CDR3 DNA reads TGCAGCGTTGCAGCCGGGACGGCCTTGGTGGGGCAGTTCTTC. Amino acids: CSVAAGTALVGQFF.

The chain combines TRBV5-1 with TRBJ2-5; 11 bases map to TRBD1. Germline-derived CDR1 and CDR2 are SGHRS and YFSETQ. The CDR3 runs 14 residues. V shed 4 bases, J shed 10 bases, and the junction held 9 bases outside the gene matches. The CDR3 sequence: CASSDWDRGSIQYF. The CDR3 nucleotides read TGCGCCAGCAGCGACTGGGACAGGGGGAGTATCCAGTACTTC.

V and J are TRBV27 and TRBJ2-1; the match to TRBD1 covers 12 bases. This CDR3 is built from 16 residues. The germline V gene has CDR1 MNHEY and CDR2 SMNVEV (reference sequence). V was clipped by 5 bases and J by 10 bases; unmatched bases: 12. CDR3 nucleotides: TGTGCCAGCAGTCCATACCGGGACAGGGGGCTAGGGGAGCAGTTCTTC. Amino acids: CASSPYRDRGLGEQFF.

This chain uses TRBV30 with TRBJ2-5; 7 nucleotides match TRBD2. Germline V CDR1 and CDR2: GTSNPN, SVGIG (reference sequence). This CDR3 spans 13 amino acids. After removal of 3 bases from V and 3 bases from J, the junction contained 4 bases not matched to a gene. The CDR3 sequence is CAWRRSGEETQYF. Here the CDR3 DNA reads TGTGCCTGGAGACGGAGCGGGGAAGAGACCCAGTACTTC.

This clone was seen only a few times. CDR3 bases: TGTGCCAGCAGCCGCCGAGGAAACACCATATATTTT. This codes for CASSRRGNTIYF. This chain connects TRBV7-9 to TRBJ1-3, with D unclear. V dropped 5 bases and J dropped 4 bases, with 6 bases sitting between them. Per germline, CDR1 SEHNR and CDR2 FQNEAQ (reference sequence). The CDR3 extends over 12 amino acids.